This is a list of T cell receptor beta chains from one sample in a study of blood T cell repertoires in COVID-19. The data were produced by immunoSEQ multiplex PCR, yet TCRdb's version contains in-frame clones alone and is incomplete. The sample holds some 240,000 clones, around 91% seen once. Sequenced: peripheral blood. The receptors were sampled from an older woman with COVID-19, enrolled during active disease. Each CDR3 is given with its conserved first and last residue. The D gene is left open where the match is weak.

D gene	V gene	J gene	CDR3 protein	CDR3 DNA
-	TRBV19	TRBJ2-3	CASSIGPRTGSTDTQYF	TGTGCCAGTAGTATAGGCCCCCGGACGGGAAGCACAGATACGCAGTATTTT
TRBD1	TRBV5-1	TRBJ1-1	CASSLEAGGMNTEAFF	TGCGCCAGCAGCTTGGAGGCAGGGGGAATGAACACTGAAGCTTTCTTT
-	TRBV2	TRBJ2-1	CATQGSSYNEQFF	TGTGCCACCCAGGGGAGCTCCTACAATGAGCAGTTCTTC
-	TRBV2	TRBJ1-2	CASSSGRDYGYTF	TGTGCCAGCAGTTCTGGCAGGGACTATGGCTACACCTTC
-	TRBV14	TRBJ1-1	CASSQVAAIEAFF	TGTGCCAGCAGCCAAGTGGCGGCTATTGAAGCTTTCTTT
TRBD1	TRBV6-2/TRBV6-3	TRBJ1-4	CASSKPQGATNEKLFF	TGTGCCAGCAGCAAGCCACAGGGGGCAACTAATGAAAAACTGTTTTTT
-	TRBV30	TRBJ1-1	CAWSRALNTEAFF	TGTGCCTGGAGTCGCGCACTGAACACTGAAGCTTTCTTT
TRBD1	TRBV18	TRBJ1-4	CASSRPGQGAEKLFF	TGTGCCAGCTCACGGCCGGGACAGGGGGCTGAAAAACTGTTTTTT
TRBD1	TRBV6-6	TRBJ1-1	CASSYFAGGNTEAFF	TGTGCCAGCAGTTACTTTGCAGGGGGTAACACTGAAGCTTTCTTT
-	TRBV27	TRBJ2-1	CASRKAGSSSYNEQFF	TGTGCCAGCAGGAAAGCCGGGAGTAGCTCCTACAATGAGCAGTTCTTC